This TCR beta chain comes out of a study of cytomegalovirus exposure and HLA in healthy donors. Overall study results and limits: Confirmation in vitro established that a few CMV-associated chains were specific for CMV antigens. Rare sequences made up most TCRs, while some public TCRs were found in many donors. TCR beta sequences reportedly predicted most subjects' HLA-A and HLA-B alleles accurately. Sequencing depth across donors, presence/absence analyses assumed, was roughly uniform.

It was with 60 Vbeta and 13 Jbeta primers that the PCR ran. Libraries were prepared by immunoSEQ multiplex PCR; TCRdb keeps only in-frame clonotypes and omits some of them. The sample has some 170,000 clones; about 83% are singletons. Turning to this clone: The antigen is not known.

V lost 4 bases to trimming and J lost 2 bases, with 15 bases between them. Germline CDR1 reads SGHDN; CDR2 reads FVKESK. CDR3 size: 15 residues. Sequencing input: PBMCs. The receptor comes from a female donor in good health and CMV-seronegative. The chain links TRBV14 to TRBJ2-7, with D tentatively TRBD1 (6 bases). In DNA, the CDR3 is TGTGCCAGCAGCCTGTACAGGGCTCCAACCTACGAGCAGTACTTC. This encodes CASSLYRAPTYEQYF.